One and the same sample provided the 8 T cell receptor beta chains below, sequenced in a study of OX40 agonist ivuxolimab in advanced cancers. Assay: immunoSEQ multiplex PCR; the TCRdb copy retains only in-frame clones and omits some. The data hold about 45,000 clones, with 84% observed a single time. The input for sequencing was CD4+ or CD8+ T cells sorted from blood, taken in a trial of the OX40 agonist ivuxolimab. These receptors were collected from an adult with an advanced solid tumor such as melanoma, head and neck, liver or kidney cancer.

The V gene is TRBV7-2, the J gene TRBJ2-6; TRBD1 matches at 7 bases. The trim removed 5 bases at V and 1 base at J, leaving 11 bases unmatched. There are 18 residues in the CDR3. Germline V gene lookup returns CDR1 SGHTA and CDR2 FQGNSA. CDR3: CASSTSGTVRSGANVLTF. The CDR3 DNA follows: TGTGCCAGCAGCACCTCCGGGACAGTCCGTTCTGGGGCCAACGTCCTGACTTTC.

The rearrangement links TRBV19 to TRBJ2-7; 11 nucleotides align to TRBD2. CDR3 length: 17 amino acids. V was pared by 3 bases and J by 1 base, with 8 bases of the junction left unmatched. Germline CDR1 and CDR2: LNHDA and SQIVND (reference sequence). The DNA for the CDR3 is TGTGCCAGTAGTATTTGGCTAGCGGGAGGCCCATCCTACGAGCAGTACTTC. Its protein is CASSIWLAGGPSYEQYF.

This clone was picked up a small number of times. This chain joins TRBV4-1 and TRBJ2-7; 8 nucleotides agree with TRBD1. This CDR3 has 14 residues. Germline lookup yields CDR1 MGHRA and CDR2 YSYEKL. With V trimmed by 0 bases and J by 6 bases, 4 bases remained unmatched. DNA for the CDR3: TGCGCCAGCAGCCAAGACCCGGGGACAGGCGAGCAGTACTTC. This translates into CASSQDPGTGEQYF.

The gene calls are TRBV9 and TRBJ2-1, with 11 positions matching TRBD2. Germline CDR1 SGDLS, CDR2 YYNGEE. V lost 3 bases and J lost 0; bases outside the gene matches: 14. The CDR3 length is 20 residues. The CDR3, as DNA: TGTGCCAGCAGCGCCCGAACCGGGACTAGCGGAGCCCGCTCCTACAATGAGCAGTTCTTC. Protein product: CASSARTGTSGARSYNEQFF.

The V call is TRBV7-2, the J call TRBJ1-1; D is ambiguous. The CDR3 has 13 amino acids. Trimming cost V 6 bases and J 4 bases, with 12 bases left between them. The germline CDR1 and CDR2 sequences are SGHTA and FQGNSA. CDR3 sequence: CASRSAPVTEAFF. The CDR3 coding sequence is TGTGCCAGCAGGTCCGCCCCCGTCACTGAAGCTTTCTTT.

The V call is TRBV6-4, the J call TRBJ1-5; tentative D call: TRBD1 (6 bases). The CDR3 sequence is 15 residues long. The V end lost 7 bases, the J end lost 7 bases, and 20 bases lay between the germline ends. Looked up from germline, CDR1 is MRHNA and CDR2 is SNTAGT. This chain's CDR3 is CASNIPNRDRQPQHF. Written as DNA, the CDR3 is TGTGCCAGCAATATTCCCAACAGGGATAGACAGCCCCAGCATTTT.

The chain combines TRBV12-5 with TRBJ2-5; D gene uncertain. This CDR3 has 11 amino acids. Germline V CDR1 and CDR2: LGHNT, FRNRAP. Trimming took off 6 bases at V and 3 bases at J, with 5 bases between the two ends. CDR3 in amino acids: CASGREETQYF. The CDR3 nucleotides read TGTGCTAGTGGGAGAGAAGAGACCCAGTACTTC.

V and J are TRBV6-1 and TRBJ2-1, with 8 bases matching TRBD2. The V segment lost 6 bases and the J segment 4 bases; nucleotides outside the gene matches: 8. The CDR3 runs 15 residues. Germline-derived CDR1 and CDR2 are MNHNS and SASEGT. The CDR3 nucleotides read TGTGCCAGCAGCTCCGGGGGGGCCGGTTACAATGAGCAGTTCTTC. Translating it yields CASSSGGAGYNEQFF.